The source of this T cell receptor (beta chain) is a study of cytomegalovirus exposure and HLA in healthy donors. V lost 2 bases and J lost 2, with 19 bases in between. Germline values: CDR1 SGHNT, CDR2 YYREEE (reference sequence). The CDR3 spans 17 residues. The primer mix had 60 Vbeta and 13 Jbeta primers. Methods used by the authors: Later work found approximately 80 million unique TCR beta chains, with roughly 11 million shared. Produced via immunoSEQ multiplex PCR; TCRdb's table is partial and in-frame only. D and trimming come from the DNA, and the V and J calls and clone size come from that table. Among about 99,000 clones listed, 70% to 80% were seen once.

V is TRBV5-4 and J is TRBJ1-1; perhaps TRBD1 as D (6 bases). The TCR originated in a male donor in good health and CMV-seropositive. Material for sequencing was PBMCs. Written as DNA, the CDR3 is TGTGCCAGCAGCTTACTTTCTCGGGCCAGGGGTAACACTGAAGCTTTCTTT. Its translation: CASSLLSRARGNTEAFF.